Each of the 2 T cell receptor beta chains below was sequenced from the same sample in a study of beta chain features in type 1 diabetes (dated by TCRdb to 2016 to 2018). The method behind the library was the immunoSEQ multiplex PCR assay. The High Capacity cDNA Reverse Transcription Kit was used to reverse transcribe all of the isolated RNA, meaning that expressed TCRB transcripts were what got sequenced. What TCRdb holds here is the immuneACCESS table cut down to in-frame rearrangements. Part of the clones is not present; checked against another copy, under half of the missing clones reflect an unresolved V gene, and the others are unexplained. Across this sample there are 350,000 to 450,000 clones, with about 15% seen only once. The ten largest clones take up 0.019% of the sample. The sample consisted of naive CD4+ T cells from blood. Interpreted using the paper, the cell subset or site label stands for: true naive CD4+ T cells. The receptor source for this set is a woman aged 18-29 years in good health.

The sample holds a few counts of this clone. The chain links TRBV30 to TRBJ1-1, with D possibly matching TRBD1 (5 bases). The ends were cut back, 0 bases at V and 2 bases at J, with 10 bases in the middle. This CDR3 region has 14 residues. Germline V gene data show CDR1 as GTSNPN and CDR2 as SVGIG (reference sequence). The CDR3 is CAWSVETANTEAFF. DNA for the CDR3: TGTGCCTGGAGTGTAGAGACAGCCAACACTGAAGCTTTCTTT.

The table lists this clone with a few counts. The chain employs TRBV18 and TRBJ1-2; D ambiguous. Germline V lookup: CDR1 KGHSH, CDR2 LQKENI. The CDR3 extends over 16 amino acids. The V and J ends lost 1 base and 8 bases respectively, with 20 bases between them. The CDR3 reads CASSPLAREVGGGYTF. CDR3 nucleotides: TGTGCCAGCTCACCACTCGCGAGGGAAGTAGGTGGCGGCTACACCTTC.